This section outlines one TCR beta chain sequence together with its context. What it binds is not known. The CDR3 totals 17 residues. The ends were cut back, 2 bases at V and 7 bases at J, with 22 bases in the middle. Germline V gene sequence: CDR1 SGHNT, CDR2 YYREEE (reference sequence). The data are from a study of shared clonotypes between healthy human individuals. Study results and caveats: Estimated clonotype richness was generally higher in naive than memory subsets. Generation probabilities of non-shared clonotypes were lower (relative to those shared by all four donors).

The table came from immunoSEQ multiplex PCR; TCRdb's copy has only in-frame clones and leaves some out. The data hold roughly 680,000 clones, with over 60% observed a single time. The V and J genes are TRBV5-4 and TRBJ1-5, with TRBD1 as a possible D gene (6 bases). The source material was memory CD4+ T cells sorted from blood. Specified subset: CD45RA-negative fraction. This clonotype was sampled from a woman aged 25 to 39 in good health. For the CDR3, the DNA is TGTGCCAGCAGCTTTTTTCCCCTGGGGGGCATTGGGCAGCCCCAGCATTTT. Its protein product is CASSFFPLGGIGQPQHF.